These 28 T cell receptor beta chains were sequenced from one sample in a study of T cells in Graves' hyperthyroidism and ophthalmopathy. RNA transcripts served as the template for amplifying TCR beta CDR3 regions. The HTBI primer set was used in a first-round RT-PCR of the TCR CDR3. TCRdb passed the multiplex PCR reads through MiXCR, listing each CDR3 protein once. The table shows a few hundred thousand distinct CDR3 sequences, with less than 25% occurring only once. The sequencing input was blood. The receptors were sampled from a man between 18 and 29 years old with Graves' hyperthyroidism.

The rearrangement links TRBV11-2 to TRBJ1-2, with D maybe TRBD1 (5 bases). V was shortened by 3 bases and J by 6 bases, with 11 bases between the two germline ends. Germline assignment: CDR1 SGHAT and CDR2 FQNNGV. The CDR3 runs to 13 residues. CDR3 protein: CASSLVWGDGYTF. CDR3 bases: TGTGCCAGCAGCTTGGTATGGGGCGATGGCTACACCTTC.

This clonotype was counted at least ten times. The chain combines TRBV4-1 with TRBJ2-2; the D is unclear. Trimming left V 2 bases short and J 6 bases short, with 4 bases between. This CDR3 has 12 amino acids. Germline values: CDR1 MGHRA, CDR2 YSYEKL. CDR3 in DNA: TGCGCCAGCAGCCAACTCCCCGGGGAGCTGTTTTTT. Residues: CASSQLPGELFF.

In this sample, this clonotype turned up many times. The chain joins TRBV28 to TRBJ2-5, with 9 positions matching TRBD1. Unmatched junction bases numbered 9, after V lost 6 bases and J lost 7 bases. This CDR3 contains 14 residues. Germline V lookup: CDR1 MDHEN, CDR2 SYDVKM. CDR3 loop: CASSRQGGFGTQYF. The CDR3 DNA sequence: TGTGCCAGCAGCCGACAGGGGGGTTTCGGGACCCAGTACTTC. Drawing the rest from reference TRBV28 and TRBJ2-5, the complete variable domain is DVKVTQSSRYLVKRTGEKVFLECVQDMDHENMFWYRQDPGLGLRLIYFSYDVKMKEKGDIPEGYSVSREKKERFSLILESASTNQTSMYLCASSRQGGFGTQYFGPGTRLLVL.

This chain links TRBV5-1 with TRBJ2-5; TRBD2 is a possible D gene (6 bases). V shed 4 bases and J shed 5 bases, with 18 bases lying between them. The CDR3 runs to 15 residues. In germline, CDR1 is SGHRS, CDR2 YFSETQ. The CDR3 coding sequence is TGCGCCAGCAGCACTATAGCGGACCCAACTGAGACCCAGTACTTC. Translation: CASSTIADPTETQYF.

Only a few counts were recorded for this clonotype. The rearrangement uses TRBV29-1 and TRBJ1-1; unclear D gene. V was clipped by 1 base and J by 4 bases, with 16 bases between them. Germline CDR1 and CDR2: SQVTM and ANQGSEA. The CDR3 loop spans 15 amino acids. The CDR3 protein is CSVEGGAGKGTEAFF. CDR3 in DNA: TGCAGCGTTGAAGGAGGCGCGGGGAAGGGCACTGAAGCTTTCTTT.

The chain couples TRBV11-2 to TRBJ2-7; 9 bases align to TRBD1. CDR3 size: 14 residues. Trimming took 4 bases from V and 6 from J; bases not matched to a gene: 7. In germline, CDR1 is SGHAT, CDR2 FQNNGV. CDR3 in DNA: TGTGCCAGCAGCTCTCGGGACAGGGCGGCCGAGCAGTACTTC. Translated: CASSSRDRAAEQYF.

This clonotype came up a few times. The chain is built from TRBV27 and TRBJ1-1; D is perhaps TRBD1 (6 bases). Germline V gene sequence: CDR1 MNHEY, CDR2 SMNVEV (reference sequence). V was clipped by 5 bases and J by 0 bases, with 13 bases between them. The CDR3 consists of 15 residues. CDR3 nucleotide sequence: TGTGCCAGCAGTGACGGGGGCCCCCTGAACACTGAAGCTTTCTTT. Its protein is CASSDGGPLNTEAFF.

With regard to this clonotype: One junction end does not reproduce the germline sequence, and a read error may be involved. V gene TRBV7-8 combines with J gene TRBJ2-2, with a weak D call TRBD2 (5 bases). CDR3 length: 13 residues. CDR1 is SGHVS and CDR2 is FQNEAQ in the germline V gene. In nucleotides, the CDR3 is TGTGCCAGCAGCTTAGTGGTGACCGGGGAGCTGCTTTTT. It specifies CASSLVVTGELLF.

This chain connects TRBV6-2 or TRBV6-3 to TRBJ1-1, with D uncertain. Between the trimmed V and J ends, which lost 2 bases and 6 bases, there was a span of 13 bases. The CDR3 sequence is 14 residues long. Per the germline V gene, CDR1 is MNHEY and CDR2 is SVGEGT. The DNA for the CDR3 is TGTGCCAGCAGTTACGCTTTACGGGTCTCTGAAGCTTTCTTT. Translating it yields CASSYALRVSEAFF.

V gene TRBV12-3 or TRBV12-4 combines with J gene TRBJ2-2; D ambiguous. The CDR3 loop spans 14 amino acids. Trimming pared 0 bases from V and 9 bases from J, leaving 11 bases between. The CDR3 nucleotides are TGTGCCAGCAGTTTAGCGCTTATGGGCCGGGAGCTGTTTTTT. It encodes CASSLALMGRELFF.

This clonotype was counted ten times or more. This chain uses TRBV9 with TRBJ1-1; possibly TRBD1 for D (5 bases). CDR1 is SGDLS and CDR2 is YYNGEE in the germline V gene. This CDR3 is built from 14 residues. V lost 2 bases and J lost 4, with 12 bases in between. The CDR3 region is CASSVQGWSTEAFF. In nucleotides, the CDR3 is TGTGCCAGCAGCGTCCAGGGTTGGAGCACTGAAGCTTTCTTT.

This clonotype was recorded once. The V and J genes are TRBV27 and TRBJ1-2, with a tentative D call TRBD1 (5 bases). The CDR3 loop spans 14 amino acids. Trimming removed 5 bases at V and 7 bases at J, with 17 bases between. Germline V gene sequence: CDR1 MNHEY, CDR2 SMNVEV (reference sequence). CDR3 coding DNA: TGTGCCAGCAGTGAGATGGAAAGGGGAGGTGGCTACACCTTC. Translating it yields CASSEMERGGGYTF.

This clonotype was detected ten times or more. V is TRBV6-1 and J is TRBJ1-2; D perhaps matches TRBD1 (6 bases). Germline CDR1 MNHNS, CDR2 SASEGT. Trimming removed 7 bases at V and 3 bases at J, with 12 bases between. The CDR3 runs 13 residues. The CDR3 protein is CASTNGGHYGYTF. DNA of the CDR3: TGTGCCAGCACAAATGGGGGCCACTATGGCTACACCTTC.

There are many counts of this clonotype. The chain links TRBV5-1 to TRBJ2-2; weak D call: TRBD1 (10 bases). Germline CDR1 is SGHRS and CDR2 is YFSETQ. Trimming took off 6 bases at V and 1 base at J, with 28 bases between the two ends. CDR3 length: 20 residues. The CDR3, as DNA: TGCGCCAGCAACGACAGGGGGCTAGCGGGGCGTAATTGGAACACCGGGGAGCTGTTTTTT. Residues: CASNDRGLAGRNWNTGELFF.

In its sample, this clonotype was seen many times. J is TRBJ1-5 and V is TRBV20-1, with a tentative D call TRBD1 (6 bases). Trimming took 0 bases from V and 4 from J, leaving 13 bases between them. Germline assignment: CDR1 DFQATT and CDR2 SNEGSKA (reference sequence). There are 15 residues in the CDR3. Here the CDR3 reads CSARDGGAGNQPQHF. DNA for the CDR3: TGCAGTGCTAGAGATGGGGGCGCGGGGAATCAGCCCCAGCATTTT.

This clonotype was recorded many times. This chain joins TRBV30 and TRBJ2-7; tentative D call: TRBD1 (5 bases). V lost 0 bases and J lost 2, with 11 bases in between. The length of the CDR3 is 14 residues. CDR1 and CDR2 from the germline V gene are GTSNPN and SVGIG (reference sequence). CDR3 nucleotide sequence: TGTGCCTGGAGTGTAGGGGAAGCCCCCTACGAGCAGTACTTC. As protein: CAWSVGEAPYEQYF.

This clonotype has a handful of counts. This sequence joins TRBV2 and TRBJ2-7, with 7 bases that match TRBD2. V was clipped by 6 bases and J by 2 bases; unmatched bases: 10. This CDR3 region has 15 residues. Germline assignment: CDR1 SNHLY and CDR2 FYNNEI. The CDR3 nucleotides are TGTGCCAGCAGCTCTTCTAGCGGAAAAACCTACGAGCAGTACTTC. This gives the protein CASSSSSGKTYEQYF.

As regards this clonotype: Just one base apart from a much larger clone, this may be a read error. This chain links TRBV20-1 with TRBJ2-7, with 9 bases matching TRBD1. Germline values: CDR1 DFQATT, CDR2 SNEGSKA (reference sequence). CDR3 length: 13 amino acids. After removal of 3 bases from V and 7 bases from J, the junction contained 7 bases not matched to a gene. CDR3 sequence (DNA): TGCAGTGCTAGTGTACAGGGGGCCAATGAGCAGTACTTC. Amino acid sequence: CSASVQGANEQYF.

The rearrangement uses TRBV19 and TRBJ1-2; TRBD1 matches 7 bases. The trim removed 8 bases at V and 1 base at J, leaving 13 bases unmatched. The CDR3 contains 16 residues. Germline CDR1 LNHDA, CDR2 SQIVND (reference sequence). The CDR3 protein is CASQPGQLSVNYGYTF. CDR3 nucleotide sequence: TGTGCCAGTCAACCGGGACAGTTATCGGTTAACTATGGCTACACCTTC.

The V call is TRBV12-3 or TRBV12-4, the J call TRBJ2-7; TRBD1 matches at 12 bases. J gave up 1 base and V 4 bases, and 8 bases lay outside the gene matches. This CDR3 contains 17 residues. CDR3 protein: CASSSGTGGAGSYEQYF. In nucleotides, the CDR3 is TGTGCCAGCAGTTCAGGGACAGGGGGCGCCGGGTCCTACGAGCAGTACTTC.

This clonotype was counted at least ten times. This chain connects TRBV28 to TRBJ2-2; perhaps TRBD1 as D (6 bases). Per germline, CDR1 MDHEN and CDR2 SYDVKM. The CDR3 runs 13 residues. V lost 7 bases and J lost 4, with 10 bases in between. The CDR3 loop reads CASKQGGTGELFF. In DNA form, the CDR3 reads TGTGCCAGCAAACAGGGTGGCACCGGGGAGCTGTTTTTT. Looking up the rest from reference TRBV28 and TRBJ2-2 gives the full variable domain: DVKVTQSSRYLVKRTGEKVFLECVQDMDHENMFWYRQDPGLGLRLIYFSYDVKMKEKGDIPEGYSVSREKKERFSLILESASTNQTSMYLCASKQGGTGELFFGEGSRLTVL.

This chain joins TRBV20-1 and TRBJ1-1; maybe TRBD1 (6 bases). The CDR3 has 13 amino acids. The germline V and J ends were trimmed by 3 bases and 3 bases, with 11 bases remaining between them. The V gene's germline CDR1 is DFQATT and CDR2 SNEGSKA (reference sequence). CDR3 residues: CSARDRPDTEAFF. The CDR3 bases are TGCAGTGCTAGGGACAGACCAGACACTGAAGCTTTCTTT.

About this clonotype itself: Given a much more abundant clone one base away, this may be a read error. The rearrangement joins TRBV9 to TRBJ2-5, with D possibly matching TRBD2 (5 bases). This CDR3 is built from 16 residues. Per the germline V gene, CDR1 is SGDLS and CDR2 is YYNGEE. CDR3 residues: CASSTLSTGNQETQDF. In DNA form, the CDR3 reads TGTGCCAGCAGCACTCTGTCCACCGGGAACCAAGAGACCCAGGACTTC.

The sample holds a few counts of this clonotype. The chain is built from TRBV18 and TRBJ2-7; a weak D match, TRBD1 (5 bases). Germline assignment: CDR1 KGHSH and CDR2 LQKENI. The CDR3 loop spans 14 amino acids. V dropped 3 bases and J dropped 2 bases, with 11 bases sitting between them. CDR3 loop: CASSPYQGTYEQYF. In DNA, the CDR3 is TGTGCCAGCTCACCCTATCAGGGAACCTACGAGCAGTACTTC.

This clonotype was found many times. The chain has TRBV30 and TRBJ2-7; D may be TRBD2 (5 bases). V was cut by 2 bases and J by 1 base, with 15 bases left in between. CDR1 and CDR2 (germline): GTSNPN, SVGIG (reference sequence). This CDR3 has 15 amino acids. In DNA form, the CDR3 reads TGTGCCTGGAGTAAAGGGAGTGAGTGGTCCTACGAGCAGTACTTC. Its protein is CAWSKGSEWSYEQYF. Based on the CDR3 plus reference TRBV30 and TRBJ2-7, the full variable domain is SQTIHQWPATLVQPVGSPLSLECTVEGTSNPNLYWYRQAAGRGLQLLFYSVGIGQISSEVPQNLSASRPQDRQFILSSKKLLLSDSGFYLCAWSKGSEWSYEQYFGPGTRLTVT.

This clonotype has ten or more counts. The chain is built from TRBV6-2 or TRBV6-3 and TRBJ2-5, with 8 positions matching TRBD2. V lost 0 bases, J lost 4 bases, and 10 bases stayed unmatched. Germline lookup yields CDR1 MNHEY and CDR2 SVGEGT. There are 17 residues in the CDR3. The CDR3 sequence is CASSYSIRRGAGETQYF. The CDR3 nucleotides read TGTGCCAGCAGTTACTCGATACGGCGGGGGGCCGGAGAGACCCAGTACTTC.

This chain links TRBV5-1 with TRBJ2-3; the D is unclear. The CDR3 runs to 14 residues. V was shortened by 5 bases and J by 5 bases, with 15 bases between the two germline ends. Germline V gene lookup returns CDR1 SGHRS and CDR2 YFSETQ. CDR3 nucleotides: TGCGCCAGCAGTATGCTAGATAGGGAAGATACGCAGTATTTT. Amino acid sequence: CASSMLDREDTQYF.

This clonotype was seen repeatedly, ten times or more. This chain uses TRBV4-1 with TRBJ1-1; D is uncertain. This CDR3 is 14 amino acids long. Germline V lookup: CDR1 MGHRA, CDR2 YSYEKL. The V gene lost 0 bases and the J gene lost 0 bases, with 5 bases spanning the gap. CDR3 amino acids: CASSQDRVNTEAFF. The DNA for the CDR3 is TGCGCCAGCAGCCAAGATCGAGTGAACACTGAAGCTTTCTTT.